This note documents a single T cell receptor beta chain sequence. Its target is unknown. Losses at the gene ends were 6 bases for V and 1 base for J; bases not matched to a gene: 10. The CDR3 is made up of 16 amino acids. Looked up from germline, CDR1 is SNHLY and CDR2 is FYNNEI. This entry is derived from a study of cytomegalovirus exposure and HLA in healthy donors. 13 Jbeta primers and 60 Vbeta primers were used for the PCR. Sequencing used immunoSEQ multiplex PCR; TCRdb keeps in-frame clones, though not all of them. The sample consists of about 110,000 clones, over 60% of them appearing once. Study-level points and caveats: For TCR beta chains, V- and J-gene trimming was later linked to a missense DCLRE1C variant.

Input material: PBMCs. This receptor was obtained from a woman between 50 and 59 years old in good health and CMV-seropositive. The chain combines TRBV2 with TRBJ2-7, with TRBD2 matching over 9 bases. CDR3 sequence: CASSKEASGASYEQYF. DNA for the CDR3: TGTGCCAGCAGCAAAGAGGCTAGCGGGGCTTCCTACGAGCAGTACTTC.